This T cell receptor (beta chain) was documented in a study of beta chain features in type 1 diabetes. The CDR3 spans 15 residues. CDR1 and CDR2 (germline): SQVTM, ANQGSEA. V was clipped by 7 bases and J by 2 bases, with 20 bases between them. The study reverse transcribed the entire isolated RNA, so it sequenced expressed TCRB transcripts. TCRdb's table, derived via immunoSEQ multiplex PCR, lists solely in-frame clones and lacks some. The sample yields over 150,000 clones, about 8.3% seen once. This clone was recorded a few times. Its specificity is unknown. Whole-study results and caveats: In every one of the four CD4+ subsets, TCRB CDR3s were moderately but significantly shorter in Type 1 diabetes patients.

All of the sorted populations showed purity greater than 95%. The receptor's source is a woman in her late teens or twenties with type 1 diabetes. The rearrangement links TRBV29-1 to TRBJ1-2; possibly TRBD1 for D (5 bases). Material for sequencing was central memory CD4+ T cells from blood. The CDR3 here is CSADQRGLGNYGYTF. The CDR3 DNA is TGCAGCGCTGATCAAAGGGGACTAGGGAACTATGGCTACACCTTC.